The clone carrying this T cell receptor beta chain was counted between two and nine times. Its matching antigen is unknown. This entry belongs to a study of identical twins. A universal primer binding site was introduced by template switching. The final cDNA contained unique molecular identifiers. One entry per CDR3 protein, called by TCRdb with MiXCR from the 5' RACE reads. This sample has 450,000 or so distinct CDR3 sequences, with about 24% found just once. Study conclusions and caveats: Less excess twin sharing appeared in beta out-of-frame sequences. Monozygotic twins shared more out-of-frame TCR alpha than recombination models predicted.

The CDR3 totals 15 residues. Germline assignment: CDR1 MNHNS and CDR2 SASEGT. Trimming pared 3 bases from V and 0 bases from J, leaving 8 bases between. This same sample was also taken into another study, of T cells expressing NK-cell markers. That work contributes: Dominant NKG2C+ clonotype frequencies of about 1.0-7.0% of CD8+ T cells were measured in over five donors.

The sequenced material came from CD4+ T cells sorted from blood. The rearrangement links TRBV6-1 to TRBJ1-4; D unclear. The sequence came from a woman under 30 in good health. DNA of the CDR3: TGTGCCAGCAGTGACAGACGTACAACTAATGAAAAACTGTTTTTT. This translates into CASSDRRTTNEKLFF.